This T cell receptor beta chain was identified in a study of shared clonotypes between healthy human individuals (dated by TCRdb to the early 2020s). In terms of the full investigation: Three men and a couple of women, aged 18 to 49 years, made up the cohort. For each donor, CD4 naive and CD4 memory were each run on three plates, CD8 naive on two plates, and CD8 memory on one plate. To estimate repertoire size and how much clonotypes are shared between individuals, the study performed deep sequencing of blood TCR repertoires from five healthy adults. Libraries were prepared and TCR repertoires were sequenced by different laboratories using diverse techniques, in order to increase sequencing depth and limit assay-specific biases. Leukapheresis yielded between about 0.8 and 9.5 billion PBMCs per donor.

Using the deep immunoSEQ assay, TCR CDR3 regions were amplified from genomic DNA by multiplex PCR. Genomic DNA extracted from each cell subset was distributed evenly over all wells of several immunoSEQ 96-well plates, and each plate served as one replicate. For sorted subsets, about 220 ng of genomic DNA, equivalent to about 30,000 T cell genomes, went into each replicate PCR. Purified libraries were measured with a Qubit 3.0 fluorometer, size-checked on a Bioanalyzer 2100, and measured again with the KAPA Library Quantification kit. Every immunoSEQ 96-well plate was sequenced on a separate single-read 150-cycle Illumina NextSeq 550 flow cell. From the authors' description of their analysis: Because only junctional sequences without quality scores were contained in the immunoSEQ output, filtering matching that applied to full-length reads could not be performed. Sequences were annotated with PyIR, a Python wrapper for IgBLAST v1.9, and V/J genes and CDR3 were assigned using IMGT germline references. Reads were filtered out if the reads had weak V/J assignments (E-value above 1e-6), no CDR3, stop codons, out-of-frame junctions, or ambiguous translated residues. V3J clonotypes were defined as sequences sharing the same inferred V gene, J gene, and CDR3 amino acid sequence. The percentage overlap between two repertoires was calculated by dividing the number of shared unique clonotypes by the size of the smaller repertoire. Richness of each repertoire was evaluated using RTK rarefaction, the Chao1 estimator, and Recon v2.1 estimates of unobserved clonotypes. Generation probabilities were computed with OLGA for all TCRbeta clonotypes obtained by the gDNA method from a handful of donors. TCRdb's version of the immuneACCESS table is confined to in-frame rearrangements and falls short of the full clone set. An unresolved V gene accounts for under half of the shortfall where checked; the remainder is of unknown origin. V and J calls plus clone size are reproduced from that table; the DNA served to infer D and trimming. The sample table records 300,000 to 350,000 clones; around 67% of these occur just once. The top ten clonotypes cover around 9.3% of the sample.

Healthy HIV-negative adults with no recently reported acute infections or vaccinations were included as donors. All donors were Caucasian adults living in Nashville, Tennessee, USA. CD4+ T cells were enriched through magnetic negative selection, after which naive cells were positively selected on CD45RA and the remaining negative fraction served as the memory subset. After blood collection by leukapheresis, PBMCs were isolated using Ficoll-Histopaque density gradient centrifugation and then cryopreserved in the vapor phase of liquid nitrogen. Analytical flow cytometry was used to check the purity and quantity of each magnetically sorted T cell population. Each sorted fraction had its genomic DNA isolated and then quantified by UV absorbance on a Nanodrop 2000c. With respect to this clone: Its antigen is currently not known. No base quality values were provided; no much bigger clone lies one nucleotide off.

General findings and caveats noted by the study authors: Pairwise subsampling indicated that sequencing depth was expected to affect the degree of clonotype sharing among donors. Naive subsets generally had larger estimated clonotype richness than memory subsets did. When a handful of donors were compared, the shared fraction of clonotypes was about 5% for naive CD4, 3.5% for naive CD8, 2% to 2.5% for memory CD4, and 0.3% to 0.5% for memory CD8. Because the study included only a small number of donors, the genetic and exposure-history diversity represented was limited. Incomplete sequencing was indicated by rarefaction of sorted-subset datasets, despite the large sequencing depth. Only blood was sampled, and tissue TCR repertoires likely differ from those in blood. Clonotypes shared by all four sorted-subset donors showed higher generation probabilities than non-shared clonotypes.

Counted from cysteine to phenylalanine, this CDR3 has 14 amino acids. The only DNA kept is the CDR3, 42 bases in frame from the first base. V is shortened by 3 bases, J by 2 bases, and the region joining them spans 10 bases. CDR1 LGHNA and CDR2 YSLEER were looked up in the germline V gene. This TCR was sampled from a man aged 25-45 years in good health. The rearrangement combines TRBV4-3 with TRBJ1-1; a confident D gene designation cannot be given. Sequencing was performed on memory CD4+ T cells sorted from blood. The sample's cell subset or site label is to be understood as: CD45RA-negative fraction. This receptor has the CDR3 CASSQARGNTEAFF. The base sequence is TGCGCCAGCAGCCAGGCTAGAGGAAACACTGAAGCTTTCTTT.